What follows are 5 T cell receptor beta chains derived from one specimen sequenced in a study of blood T cell repertoires in COVID-19. The repertoire was sequenced with immunoSEQ multiplex PCR; TCRdb's copy has only in-frame clones and lacks some. Among approximately 230,000 clones, less than 90% were seen once, and the ten largest hold about 20%. The sequenced material came from peripheral blood. The receptors were gathered from a man in his thirties or forties with active or convalescent COVID-19.

The V call is TRBV28, the J call TRBJ2-7, with TRBD2 matching over 9 bases. The junction had 9 bases not matched to a gene; V was cut back by 7 bases and J by 5 bases. This CDR3 spans 14 amino acids. The germline V gene has CDR1 MDHEN and CDR2 SYDVKM. The CDR3 region is CASNLGGLAHEQYF. In nucleotides, the CDR3 is TGTGCCAGCAACCTAGGGGGACTAGCCCACGAGCAGTACTTC.

This clone appeared a single time. The rearrangement joins TRBV13 to TRBJ2-7; D might be TRBD1 (5 bases). CDR3 length: 12 amino acids. The V gene's germline CDR1 is PRHDT and CDR2 FYEKMQ (reference sequence). V was pared by 2 bases and J by 8 bases, with 10 bases between. For the CDR3, the DNA is TGTGCCAGCAGCTTACAGGGCAGGCAGCAGTACTTC. It specifies CASSLQGRQQYF.

The chain employs TRBV5-1 and TRBJ2-1; possible D gene TRBD1, 6 bases. Germline CDR1 reads SGHRS; CDR2 reads YFSETQ. This CDR3 has 15 amino acids. The V gene lost 4 bases and the J gene lost 5 bases, with 16 bases spanning the gap. The CDR3 sequence is CASSPFLDRNNEQFF. CDR3 nucleotides: TGCGCCAGCAGCCCCTTCCTGGACAGAAACAATGAGCAGTTCTTC.

This chain links TRBV5-1 with TRBJ1-3; D gene ambiguous. The CDR3 runs to 16 residues. V lost 0 bases, J lost 4 bases, and 14 bases lay in between. CDR1 is SGHRS, CDR2 YFSETQ, per germline. The CDR3 sequence is CASSLGLSPRGNTIYF. CDR3 bases: TGCGCCAGCAGCTTGGGTCTTAGTCCCAGGGGAAACACCATATATTTT.

In its sample, this clone was seen a few times. J is TRBJ2-7 and V is TRBV19; TRBD1 agrees at 11 bases. Germline assignment: CDR1 LNHDA and CDR2 SQIVND (reference sequence). V lost 6 bases, J lost 4 bases, and 8 bases stayed unmatched. This CDR3 is 15 amino acids long. CDR3 sequence: CASSPRTGGTYEQYF. In DNA form, the CDR3 reads TGTGCCAGTAGCCCTAGGACAGGGGGCACGTACGAGCAGTACTTC.